Below are 30 T cell receptor beta chains sequenced from a single sample in a study of T cell repertoires in cytomegalovirus infection. TCRdb used MiXCR to reprocess the reads, holding one entry per CDR3 protein. The sample has 110,000 to 150,000 distinct CDR3 sequences, over 25% seen once. These receptors are not linked to any known antigen. This specimen consisted of CD8+ T cells from cultured PBMCs, obtained from culture after CMV antigen stimulation. These receptors all come from a human donor in good health (CMV status not recorded). Some clones in this sample may be carry-over from other donors' samples.

This clonotype was seen a handful of times. The rearrangement uses TRBV7-9 and TRBJ2-2; tentative D call: TRBD1 (6 bases). V was cut by 6 bases and J by 4 bases, with 18 bases left in between. Germline CDR1 reads SEHNR; CDR2 reads FQNEAQ (reference sequence). The CDR3 sequence is 16 residues long. In DNA, the CDR3 is TGTGCCAGCAGACCCCCATTACAGGGAAGCACCGGGGAGCTGTTTTTT. This encodes CASRPPLQGSTGELFF.

The chain has TRBV7-9 and TRBJ2-1; maybe TRBD2 (5 bases). V dropped 6 bases and J dropped 5 bases, with 8 bases sitting between them. The length of the CDR3 is 12 residues. Germline V CDR1 and CDR2: SEHNR, FQNEAQ (reference sequence). The CDR3 is CASSQADNEQFF. In DNA form, the CDR3 reads TGTGCCAGCAGTCAAGCGGACAATGAGCAGTTCTTC.

The chain is built from TRBV27 and TRBJ1-5, with D unresolved. The CDR3 spans 14 residues. V shed 4 bases and J shed 0 bases, with 7 bases lying between them. CDR1 and CDR2 (germline): MNHEY, SMNVEV (reference sequence). CDR3 protein: CASSYGDSNQPQHF. CDR3 coding DNA: TGTGCCAGCAGTTACGGGGATAGCAATCAGCCCCAGCATTTT.

The gene calls are TRBV29-1 and TRBJ1-2, with D possibly matching TRBD1 (5 bases). Trimming took 4 bases from V and 0 from J, leaving 12 bases between them. Germline assignment: CDR1 SQVTM and CDR2 ANQGSEA. The length of the CDR3 is 14 residues. CDR3 protein: CSVVTDSTNYGYTF. In DNA form, the CDR3 reads TGCAGCGTTGTAACCGACAGTACTAACTATGGCTACACCTTC.

This clonotype was seen a single time. The V and J genes are TRBV19 and TRBJ1-1; TRBD1 matches 11 bases. V lost 9 bases, J lost 8 bases, and 23 bases stayed unmatched. This CDR3 is 18 amino acids long. Looked up from germline, CDR1 is LNHDA and CDR2 is SQIVND (reference sequence). The CDR3 loop reads CASQSGRLTRDRGSEAFF. CDR3 nucleotide sequence: TGTGCCAGCCAGAGTGGTCGCCTAACCCGGGACAGGGGGTCCGAAGCTTTCTTT.

This clonotype was seen repeatedly, ten times or more. This sequence joins TRBV7-3 and TRBJ2-7, with D perhaps matching TRBD1 (5 bases). V was clipped by 0 bases and J by 3 bases, with 9 bases between them. The germline CDR1 and CDR2 sequences are SGHTA and FQGTGA. The CDR3 extends over 14 amino acids. CDR3 loop: CASSLTGAIYEQYF. The CDR3 region has the DNA TGTGCCAGCAGCTTAACAGGGGCGATCTACGAGCAGTACTTC.

V and J are TRBV4-1 and TRBJ2-7; no reliable D call. The CDR3 covers 15 residues. V was cut by 2 bases and J by 3 bases, with 14 bases left in between. Germline V lookup: CDR1 MGHRA, CDR2 YSYEKL. The CDR3 DNA reads as TGCGCCAGCAGCCAATTGAACGCCGAGCACTACGAGCAGTACTTC. Protein sequence: CASSQLNAEHYEQYF.

There are many counts of this clonotype. The chain uses TRBV7-3 and TRBJ1-5; D is unresolved. This CDR3 has 15 residues. Trimming cost V 3 bases and J 3 bases, with 12 bases left between them. Germline V lookup: CDR1 SGHTA, CDR2 FQGTGA. This CDR3 reads CASSFNRALNQPQHF. The CDR3 nucleotides read TGTGCCAGCAGCTTTAACCGGGCCCTCAATCAGCCCCAGCATTTT.

A remark on this clonotype: Just one base apart from a much larger clone, this may be a read error. The chain combines TRBV28 with TRBJ1-1, with D possibly matching TRBD1 (6 bases). Germline V gene sequence: CDR1 MDHEN, CDR2 SYDVKM. The CDR3 sequence is 17 residues long. V lost 3 bases, J lost 1 base, and 18 bases lay in between. CDR3 loop: CASSFLNGGRGNTEAFF. In DNA, the CDR3 is TGTGCCAGCAGTTTTCTAAACGGGGGCAGGGGGAACACTGAAGCTTTCTTT.

The J gene is TRBJ2-1, the V gene TRBV7-2; TRBD1 is a possible D gene (5 bases). The CDR3 spans 12 residues. Trimming shortened V by 2 bases and J by 15 bases, and 14 bases separated the two germline ends. Germline CDR1 SGHTA, CDR2 FQGNSA. The CDR3 coding sequence is TGTGCCAGCAGCTTAACGAGTGGGGCCGCGTTCTTC. This codes for CASSLTSGAAFF. The full variable domain, rest sourced from reference TRBV7-2 and TRBJ2-1, is GAGVSQSPSNKVTEKGKDVELRCDPISGHTALYWYRQSLGQGLEFLIYFQGNSAPDKSGLPSDRFSAERTGGSVSTLTIQRTQQEDSAVYLCASSLTSGAAFFGPGTRLTVL.

V gene TRBV5-1 combines with J gene TRBJ1-1, with no clear D. Germline CDR1 reads SGHRS; CDR2 reads YFSETQ. V gave up 3 bases and J gave up 2 bases, with 14 bases separating them. This CDR3 has 15 amino acids. CDR3 DNA: TGCGCCAGCAGCTGGGGTTGGGGTAGCAACACTGAAGCTTTCTTT. It codes for CASSWGWGSNTEAFF.

The chain uses TRBV14 and TRBJ1-1; D call uncertain. The CDR3 contains 16 residues. The V end lost 0 bases, the J end lost 0 bases, and 11 bases lay between the germline ends. Germline CDR1 SGHDN, CDR2 FVKESK. In nucleotides, the CDR3 is TGTGCCAGCAGCCAAGATGTAGTTGCCATGAACACTGAAGCTTTCTTT. Translating it yields CASSQDVVAMNTEAFF.

This clonotype has a count of ten or more. The chain is built from TRBV30 and TRBJ2-1; 8 nucleotides align to TRBD1. The ends lost 1 base at V and 8 bases at J; junction bases unmatched: 10. CDR1 is GTSNPN, CDR2 SVGIG, per germline (reference sequence). The CDR3 has 15 amino acids. The CDR3 protein is CAWSAGQGAEDEQFF. The DNA of the CDR3 is TGTGCCTGGAGTGCTGGTCAGGGGGCGGAGGATGAGCAGTTCTTC.

This chain uses TRBV2 with TRBJ2-5; TRBD1 might be the D (6 bases). The CDR3 runs to 15 residues. Looked up from germline, CDR1 is SNHLY and CDR2 is FYNNEI. V lost 5 bases to trimming and J lost 4 bases, with 17 bases between them. This CDR3 reads CASSPVTGQGETQYF. As DNA, the CDR3 is TGTGCCAGCAGTCCCGTAACAGGGCAGGGAGAGACCCAGTACTTC. The full variable domain, rest sourced from reference TRBV2 and TRBJ2-5, is EPEVTQTPSHQVTQMGQEVILRCVPISNHLYFYWYRQILGQKVEFLVSFYNNEISEKSEIFDDQFSVERPDGSNFTLKIRSTKLEDSAMYFCASSPVTGQGETQYFGPGTRLLVL.

This clonotype came up a few times. Germline and junction disagree at one end, which may indicate a read error. The chain joins TRBV5-3 to TRBJ2-1, with D tentatively TRBD1 or TRBD2 (5 bases each). TRBV5-3 falls under the ORF class, with uncertain function. The CDR3 runs to 15 residues. The CDR3 region has the DNA TGTGCCAGCAGCACCGGGACCAGCTCCTACAATGAGCAGTTCTTT. Its protein is CASSTGTSSYNEQFF.

For this clonotype: One end of the junction is discordant with germline, which a read error may explain. The genes are TRBV27 and TRBJ2-7; the D is unclear. Per the germline V gene, CDR1 is MNHEY and CDR2 is SMNVEV (reference sequence). This CDR3 has 13 amino acids. CDR3 region: CASSVSQEYEQYF. DNA of the CDR3: TGTGCCAGCAGTGTATCTCAAGAGTACGAGCAGTACTTC.

In its sample, this clonotype was seen a few times. The rearrangement joins TRBV20-1 to TRBJ2-2; 8 nucleotides align to TRBD2. Germline lookup yields CDR1 DFQATT and CDR2 SNEGSKA (reference sequence). V gave up 5 bases and J gave up 6 bases; unmatched junction bases: 2. The CDR3 extends over 12 amino acids. CDR3 residues: CSALGLAGELFF. The CDR3, as DNA: TGCAGTGCTCTGGGACTAGCCGGGGAGCTGTTTTTT.

V and J are TRBV12-3 or TRBV12-4 and TRBJ1-5; TRBD1 agrees at 7 bases. The length of the CDR3 is 14 residues. V lost 7 bases, J lost 7 bases, and 10 bases stayed unmatched. DNA for the CDR3: TGTGCCAGCAAGGTCGGAGGGGGCGGACAGCCCCAGCATTTT. It yields the protein CASKVGGGGQPQHF.

The CDR3 here is CATSRAVGELFF. As DNA, the CDR3 is TGTGCCACCAGCAGGGCGGTCGGGGAGCTGTTTTTT. The rearrangement uses TRBV24-1 and TRBJ2-2, with D tentatively TRBD1 (5 bases). The CDR3 covers 12 residues. V was cut by 7 bases and J by 7 bases, with 9 bases left in between. In germline, CDR1 is KGHDR, CDR2 SFDVKD.

This rearrangement joins TRBV2 to TRBJ2-7; possibly TRBD1 for D (6 bases). V lost 4 bases, J lost 0 bases, and 10 bases lay in between. The CDR3 runs 14 residues. Germline V gene sequence: CDR1 SNHLY, CDR2 FYNNEI. CDR3 sequence: CASSGVDSSYEQYF. In nucleotides, the CDR3 is TGTGCCAGCAGTGGGGTGGACAGCTCCTACGAGCAGTACTTC.

The J gene is TRBJ2-3, the V gene TRBV6-9, with 7 nucleotides matching TRBD1. The junction had 6 bases not matched to a gene; V was cut back by 4 bases and J by 2 bases. Looked up from germline, CDR1 is MNHGY and CDR2 is SVAAGI. The CDR3 sequence is 15 residues long. The CDR3 DNA is TGTGCCAGCAGTTCGACAGGGCTGGTCACAGATACGCAGTATTTT. This encodes CASSSTGLVTDTQYF.

The gene calls are TRBV7-2 and TRBJ2-3; 11 bases line up with TRBD2. The CDR3 is made up of 16 amino acids. V shed 1 base and J 3 bases; nucleotides not matched to a gene: 3. Germline V gene data show CDR1 as SGHTA and CDR2 as FQGNSA. The CDR3 region is CASSLVPSGGTDTQYF. The CDR3 nucleotides are TGTGCCAGCAGCTTAGTCCCTAGCGGGGGGACAGATACGCAGTATTTT.

CDR3 residues: CSVEGTDPFDEQYF. DNA of the CDR3: TGCAGCGTTGAAGGGACAGACCCCTTTGACGAGCAGTACTTC. The chain is built from TRBV29-1 and TRBJ2-7, with D perhaps TRBD1 (6 bases). Trimming took 1 base from V and 5 from J, leaving 15 bases between them. The CDR3 contains 14 residues. Germline V CDR1 and CDR2: SQVTM, ANQGSEA.

V usage is TRBV28 and J usage is TRBJ1-5; D ambiguous. Germline loops: CDR1 MDHEN, CDR2 SYDVKM. This CDR3 is built from 15 residues. V was cut by 1 base and J by 0 bases, with 7 bases left in between. CDR3 amino acids: CASSLLGNSNQPQHF. As DNA, the CDR3 is TGTGCCAGCAGTTTATTGGGGAATAGCAATCAGCCCCAGCATTTT.

This rearrangement joins TRBV30 to TRBJ2-5; TRBD1 might be the D (5 bases). The germline V gene encodes CDR1 GTSNPN and CDR2 SVGIG (reference sequence). Trimming removed 0 bases from V and 2 bases from J, with 13 bases in between. The length of the CDR3 is 15 residues. CDR3 region: CAWSVGQGLQETQYF. The CDR3 nucleotides are TGTGCCTGGAGTGTAGGCCAGGGCCTGCAAGAGACCCAGTACTTC. Full variable domain (missing parts from reference TRBV30 and TRBJ2-5): SQTIHQWPATLVQPVGSPLSLECTVEGTSNPNLYWYRQAAGRGLQLLFYSVGIGQISSEVPQNLSASRPQDRQFILSSKKLLLSDSGFYLCAWSVGQGLQETQYFGPGTRLLVL.

A few counts support this clonotype. The chain couples TRBV19 to TRBJ1-1; 8 nucleotides match TRBD1. Per the germline V gene, CDR1 is LNHDA and CDR2 is SQIVND (reference sequence). This CDR3 comprises 14 residues. The CDR3 DNA is TGTGCGGCAGGGGGCTTGGGGATAAGCACTGAAGCTTTCTTT. This gives the protein CAAGGLGISTEAFF.

V gene TRBV7-2 combines with J gene TRBJ2-7, with unresolved D. CDR3 length: 18 amino acids. Trimming removed 5 bases at V and 0 bases at J, with 23 bases between. The germline V gene has CDR1 SGHTA and CDR2 FQGNSA. CDR3 coding DNA: TGTGCCAGCAGCCCACATGGTGGGGTATCAAAAAGCTCCTACGAGCAGTACTTC. Protein sequence: CASSPHGGVSKSSYEQYF.

This chain joins TRBV5-6 and TRBJ1-4; TRBD1 matches at 9 bases. CDR1 and CDR2 from the germline V gene are SGHDT and YYEEEE. This CDR3 region has 19 residues. The trim removed 4 bases at V and 2 bases at J, leaving 15 bases unmatched. The CDR3 region has the DNA TGTGCCAGCAGCATAACCTACGCGGGACAGGGTCCTACTAATGAAAAACTGTTTTTT. The encoded protein is CASSITYAGQGPTNEKLFF.

This chain uses TRBV12-3 or TRBV12-4 with TRBJ2-7, with D perhaps matching TRBD1 or TRBD2 (5 bases each). The length of the CDR3 is 15 residues. V was pared by 3 bases and J by 2 bases, with 14 bases between. CDR3 loop: CASSFGQGVPYEQYF. CDR3 sequence (DNA): TGTGCCAGCAGTTTTGGGCAGGGAGTCCCCTACGAGCAGTACTTC.

This clonotype was observed a few times. This sequence joins TRBV4-1 and TRBJ1-6, with no clear D. The CDR3 runs to 17 residues. V was pared by 3 bases and J by 0 bases, with 12 bases between. Per germline, CDR1 MGHRA and CDR2 YSYEKL. The CDR3 reads CASSHWSESSYNSPLHF. In DNA, the CDR3 is TGCGCCAGCAGCCATTGGTCGGAGAGCTCCTATAATTCACCCCTCCACTTT.